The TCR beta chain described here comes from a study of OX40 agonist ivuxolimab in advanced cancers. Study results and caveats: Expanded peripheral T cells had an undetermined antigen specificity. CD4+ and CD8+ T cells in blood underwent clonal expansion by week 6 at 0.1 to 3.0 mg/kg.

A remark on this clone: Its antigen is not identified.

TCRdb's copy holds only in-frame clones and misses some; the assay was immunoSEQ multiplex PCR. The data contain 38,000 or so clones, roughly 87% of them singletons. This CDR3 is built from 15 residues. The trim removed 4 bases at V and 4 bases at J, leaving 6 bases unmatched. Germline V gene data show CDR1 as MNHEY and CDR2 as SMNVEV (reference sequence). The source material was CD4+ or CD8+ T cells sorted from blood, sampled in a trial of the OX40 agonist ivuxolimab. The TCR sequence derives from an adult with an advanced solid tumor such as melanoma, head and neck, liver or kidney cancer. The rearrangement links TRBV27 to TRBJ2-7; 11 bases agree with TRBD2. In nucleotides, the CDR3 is TGTGCCAGCAGTTCCCTTCTAGCGGGGGGATACGAGCAGTACTTC. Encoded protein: CASSSLLAGGYEQYF.